Below, 5 T cell receptor beta chains from the same sample are listed, as sequenced in a study of T cells in Graves' hyperthyroidism and ophthalmopathy. Amplified TCR beta CDR3 regions derived from RNA transcripts. In the first-round RT-PCR of the TCR CDR3, the HTBI primer set was used. Each CDR3 protein is one row after TCRdb ran MiXCR on the multiplex PCR reads. The sample holds about half a million distinct CDR3 sequences, around 21% seen once. Sequenced sample: blood. The receptors stem from a man in his late teens or twenties with Graves' hyperthyroidism.

In DNA form, the CDR3 reads TGCGCCAGCAGCCACCACCCAGCGGGACACCTAAGTGACGACGAGCAGTACTTC. Amino acid sequence: CASSHHPAGHLSDDEQYF. V and J are TRBV4-1 and TRBJ2-7; tentatively, D is TRBD2 (7 bases). The CDR3 is made up of 18 amino acids. Trimming cost V 3 bases and J 5 bases, with 26 bases left between them. Germline-derived CDR1 and CDR2 are MGHRA and YSYEKL.

This clonotype was recorded many times. This chain joins TRBV5-1 and TRBJ1-3; D not resolved. V was trimmed by 5 bases and J by 3 bases, leaving 9 bases between them. The CDR3 has 13 amino acids. Germline V gene sequence: CDR1 SGHRS, CDR2 YFSETQ. The CDR3 sequence is CASSAEIGNTIYF. DNA for the CDR3: TGCGCCAGCAGTGCCGAAATTGGAAACACCATATATTTT.

A remark on this clonotype: This could be a read error, since a much larger clone is one nucleotide away. The chain uses TRBV30 and TRBJ2-2; D is possibly TRBD1 (5 bases). This CDR3 is built from 15 residues. Germline CDR1 is GTSNPN and CDR2 is SVGIG (reference sequence). The CDR3 DNA reads as TGTGCCCGGAGTGTACGTGCCAGGGCCACCGGGGAGCTGTTTTTT. Its translation: CARSVRARATGELFF.

This clonotype was recorded many times. The rearrangement uses TRBV20-1 and TRBJ2-7; the match to TRBD1 covers 7 bases. Germline V gene data show CDR1 as DFQATT and CDR2 as SNEGSKA (reference sequence). This CDR3 is 14 amino acids long. Trimming cost V 0 bases and J 3 bases; bases outside gene matches: 5. Written as DNA, the CDR3 is TGCAGTGCTAGAGACTCACAGGGGAGCTACGAGCAGTACTTC. It encodes CSARDSQGSYEQYF.

The rearrangement joins TRBV19 to TRBJ2-7; a weak D match, TRBD2 (6 bases). Germline loops: CDR1 LNHDA, CDR2 SQIVND (reference sequence). The CDR3 extends over 14 amino acids. V dropped 5 bases and J dropped 0 bases, with 11 bases sitting between them. The CDR3 nucleotides read TGTGCCAGTAGTCCTTGGGAGGACTCCTACGAGCAGTACTTC. Translation gives CASSPWEDSYEQYF. Based on the CDR3 plus reference TRBV19 and TRBJ2-7, the full variable domain is DGGITQSPKYLFRKEGQNVTLSCEQNLNHDAMYWYRQDPGQGLRLIYYSQIVNDFQKGDIAEGYSVSREKKESFPLTVTSAQKNPTAFYLCASSPWEDSYEQYFGPGTRLTVT.